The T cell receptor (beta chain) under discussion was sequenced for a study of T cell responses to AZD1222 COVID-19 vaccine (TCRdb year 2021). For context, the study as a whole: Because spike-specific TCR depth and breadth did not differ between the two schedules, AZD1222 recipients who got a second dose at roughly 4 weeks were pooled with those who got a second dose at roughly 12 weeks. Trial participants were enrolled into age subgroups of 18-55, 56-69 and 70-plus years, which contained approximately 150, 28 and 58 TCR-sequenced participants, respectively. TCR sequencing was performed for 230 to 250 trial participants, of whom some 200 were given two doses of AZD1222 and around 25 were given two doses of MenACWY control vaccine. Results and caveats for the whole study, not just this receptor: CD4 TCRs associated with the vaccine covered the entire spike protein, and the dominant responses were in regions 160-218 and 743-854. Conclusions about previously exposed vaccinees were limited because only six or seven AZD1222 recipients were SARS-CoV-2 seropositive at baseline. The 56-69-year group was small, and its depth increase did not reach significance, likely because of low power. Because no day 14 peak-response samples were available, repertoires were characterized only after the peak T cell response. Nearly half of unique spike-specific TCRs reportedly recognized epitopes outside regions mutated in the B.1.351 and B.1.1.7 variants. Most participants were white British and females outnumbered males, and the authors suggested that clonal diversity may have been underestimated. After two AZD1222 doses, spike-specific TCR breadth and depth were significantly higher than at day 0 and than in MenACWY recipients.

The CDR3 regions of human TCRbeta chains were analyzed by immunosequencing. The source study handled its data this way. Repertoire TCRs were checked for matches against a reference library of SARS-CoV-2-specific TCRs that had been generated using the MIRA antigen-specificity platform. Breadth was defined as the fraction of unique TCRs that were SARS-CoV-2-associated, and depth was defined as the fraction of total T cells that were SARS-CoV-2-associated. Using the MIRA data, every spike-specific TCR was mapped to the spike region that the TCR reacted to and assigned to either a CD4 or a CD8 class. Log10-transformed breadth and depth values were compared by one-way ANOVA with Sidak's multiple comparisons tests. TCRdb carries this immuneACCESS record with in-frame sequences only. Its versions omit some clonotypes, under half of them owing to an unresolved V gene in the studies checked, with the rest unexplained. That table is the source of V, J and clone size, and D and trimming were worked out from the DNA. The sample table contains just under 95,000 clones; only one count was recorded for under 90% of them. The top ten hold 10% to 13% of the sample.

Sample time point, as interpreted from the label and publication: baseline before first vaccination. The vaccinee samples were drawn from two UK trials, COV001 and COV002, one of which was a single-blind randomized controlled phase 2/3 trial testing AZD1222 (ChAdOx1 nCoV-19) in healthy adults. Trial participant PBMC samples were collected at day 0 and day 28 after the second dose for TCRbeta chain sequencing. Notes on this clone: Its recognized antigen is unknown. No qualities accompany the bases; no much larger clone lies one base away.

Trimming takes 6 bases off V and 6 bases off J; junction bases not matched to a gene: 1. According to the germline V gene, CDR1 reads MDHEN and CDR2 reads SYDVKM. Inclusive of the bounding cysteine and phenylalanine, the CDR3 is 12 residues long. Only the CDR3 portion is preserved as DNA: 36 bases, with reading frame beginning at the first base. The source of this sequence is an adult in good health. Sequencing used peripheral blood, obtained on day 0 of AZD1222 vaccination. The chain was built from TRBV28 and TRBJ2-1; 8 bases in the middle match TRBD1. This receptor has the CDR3 CASSGQGNEQFF. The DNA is TGTGCCAGCAGCGGACAGGGCAATGAGCAGTTCTTC.